The entry that follows covers one T cell receptor (beta chain) sequence. Its antigen is unidentified. These data are taken from a study of T cells after yellow fever vaccination. Overall study results and limits: Post-booster repertoires contained most primary-vaccination clones again (96% CD4, around 88% CD8).

From the 5' RACE reads, TCRdb called clonotypes with MiXCR, one entry per CDR3 protein. The data contain 100,000 to 150,000 distinct CDR3 sequences, 7.5% to 10% of them seen just once; the ten biggest clones take up roughly 40%. The V and J ends lost 6 bases and 4 bases, in that order; junction bases with no gene match: 6. The CDR3 length is 13 residues. Germline values: CDR1 SQVTM, CDR2 ANQGSEA. The sequence came from a man aged 18 to 30 who received the YFV17D yellow fever vaccine. The sequenced sample was CD8+ T cells sorted from PBMCs, obtained on the day of the yellow fever booster vaccination. The chain carries TRBV29-1 and TRBJ1-2, with 9 bases aligning to TRBD1. For the CDR3, the DNA is TGCAGCGTCAAGGGGACAGGGCCCTATGGCTACACCTTC. It translates to CSVKGTGPYGYTF.